This TCR beta chain was found in a study of cytomegalovirus exposure and HLA in healthy donors. General observations from the study: Researchers counted about 150 TCR beta chains as cytomegalovirus-associated.

Of note for this clone: The antigen remains undetermined.

The primer mix had 60 Vbeta and 13 Jbeta primers. The table came from immunoSEQ multiplex PCR; TCRdb's copy has only in-frame clones and leaves some out. This sample has fewer than 100,000 clones, with approximately 79% found just once. The sample consisted of PBMCs. The TCR comes from a woman in her forties in good health and CMV-seronegative.

CDR3 loop: CASSALGVFSYNEQFF. The CDR3 DNA sequence: TGTGCCAGCAGCGCCCTAGGGGTCTTCTCCTACAATGAGCAGTTCTTC. The chain has TRBV9 and TRBJ2-1; perhaps TRBD1 as D (5 bases). V shed 3 bases and J shed 0 bases, with 13 bases lying between them. The CDR3 is 16 residues long. The germline gives CDR1 SGDLS, CDR2 YYNGEE.